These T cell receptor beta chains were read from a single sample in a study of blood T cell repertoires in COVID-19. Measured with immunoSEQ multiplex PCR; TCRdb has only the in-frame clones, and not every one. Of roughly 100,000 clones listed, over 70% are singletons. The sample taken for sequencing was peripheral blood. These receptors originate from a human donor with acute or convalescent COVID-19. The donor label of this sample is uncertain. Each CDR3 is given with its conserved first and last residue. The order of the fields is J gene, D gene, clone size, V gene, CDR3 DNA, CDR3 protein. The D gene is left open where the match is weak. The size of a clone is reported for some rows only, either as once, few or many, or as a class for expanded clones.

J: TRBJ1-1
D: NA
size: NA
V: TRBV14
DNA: TGTGCCAGCAGCCCCACAAAAGGGGATGGCACTGAAGCTTTCTTT
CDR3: CASSPTKGDGTEAFF

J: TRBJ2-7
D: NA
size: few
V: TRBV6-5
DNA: TGTGCCAGCAAGGGAGGATGGGGCGCTTACGAGCAGTACTTC
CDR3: CASKGGWGAYEQYF

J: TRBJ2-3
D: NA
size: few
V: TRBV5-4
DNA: TGTGCCAGCAGAAATAGCTTACGCCAGGGCGGTGGCACAGATACGCAGTATTTT
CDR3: CASRNSLRQGGGTDTQYF

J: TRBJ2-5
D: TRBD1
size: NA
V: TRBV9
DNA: TGTGCCAGCAGCGCCCTCCGGACAGGGTTTGGGGAGACCCAGTACTTC
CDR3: CASSALRTGFGETQYF

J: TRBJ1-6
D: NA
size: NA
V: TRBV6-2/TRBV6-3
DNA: TGTGCCAGCAGGTACCGGACATTCTATAATTCACCCCTCCACTTT
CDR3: CASRYRTFYNSPLHF

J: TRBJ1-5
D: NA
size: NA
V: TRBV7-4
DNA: TGTGCCAGCAGCTTAAAACTACAATGGACAGCGAGCAATCAGCCCCAGCATTTT
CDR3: CASSLKLQWTASNQPQHF

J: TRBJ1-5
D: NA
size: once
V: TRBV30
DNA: TGTGCCTGGAGCGTGGCCGGGAGGGCCCAGCATTTT
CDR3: CAWSVAGRAQHF

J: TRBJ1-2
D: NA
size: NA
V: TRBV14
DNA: TGTGCCAGCAGCCAATTCGCGCGGGGGGCGCGTGGCTACACCTTC
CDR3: CASSQFARGARGYTF

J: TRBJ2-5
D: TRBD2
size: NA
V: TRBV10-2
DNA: TGCGCCAGCAGTGAGCTAGCGGGGGGTCCTCGAGAGACCCAGTACTTC
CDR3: CASSELAGGPRETQYF

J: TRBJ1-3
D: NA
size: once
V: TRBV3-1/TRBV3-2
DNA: TGTGCCAGCAGCCAACAAATGACTAACTCTGGAAACACCATATATTTT
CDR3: CASSQQMTNSGNTIYF

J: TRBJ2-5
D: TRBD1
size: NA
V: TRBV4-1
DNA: TGCGCCAGCAGCCACTCTCTCGGGACAGTCAAAGAGACCCAGTACTTC
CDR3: CASSHSLGTVKETQYF

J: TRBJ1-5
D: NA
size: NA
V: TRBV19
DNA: TGTGCCAGTAGTTCGGGGGAGAGCAATCAGCCCCAGCATTTT
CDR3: CASSSGESNQPQHF

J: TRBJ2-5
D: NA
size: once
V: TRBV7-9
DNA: TGTGCCAGCAGCTTTCCCCGGGCGGGGGCCGTCCAAGAGACCCAGTACTTC
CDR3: CASSFPRAGAVQETQYF

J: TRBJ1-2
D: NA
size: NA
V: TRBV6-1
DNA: TGTGCCAGCAGTGAAATAAATCTGCGTGGCTACACCTTC
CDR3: CASSEINLRGYTF

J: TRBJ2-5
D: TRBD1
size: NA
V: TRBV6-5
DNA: TGTGCCAGCTCCCAGCAGACCAGGGGGCAAGAGACCCAGTACTTC
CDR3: CASSQQTRGQETQYF

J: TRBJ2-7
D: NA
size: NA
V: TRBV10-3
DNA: TGTGCCATCAGTGCCGCTACTACCGCTTCCTACGAGCAGTACTTC
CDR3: CAISAATTASYEQYF

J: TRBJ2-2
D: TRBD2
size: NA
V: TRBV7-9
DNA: TGTGCCAGCAGCCCTCCTAGCGGGGTGAACACCGGGGAGCTGTTTTTT
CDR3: CASSPPSGVNTGELFF

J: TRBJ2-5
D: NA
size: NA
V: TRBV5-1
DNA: TGCGCCAGCAGCTTGACTGTAAGTCCCCAAGAGACCCAGTACTTC
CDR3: CASSLTVSPQETQYF

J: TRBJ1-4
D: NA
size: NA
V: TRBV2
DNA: TGTGCCAGCATGAACGTCGGGGAGACTAATGAAAAACTGTTTTTT
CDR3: CASMNVGETNEKLFF

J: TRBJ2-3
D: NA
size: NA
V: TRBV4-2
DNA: TGTGCCAGCAGCCCAGGGGTAGATACGCAGTATTTT
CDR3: CASSPGVDTQYF

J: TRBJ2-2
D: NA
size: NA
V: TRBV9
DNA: TGTGCCAGCAGCGTAGGGGGAGGCACCGGGGAGCTGTTTTTT
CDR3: CASSVGGGTGELFF

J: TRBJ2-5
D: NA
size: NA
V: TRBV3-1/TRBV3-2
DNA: TGTGCCAGCAGCCAAGCCAACCCGACTGCTGAGACCCAGTACTTC
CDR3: CASSQANPTAETQYF

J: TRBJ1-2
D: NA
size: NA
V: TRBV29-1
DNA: TGCAGCGTTGATCGGGGAGGGGCTAACTATGGCTACACCTTC
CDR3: CSVDRGGANYGYTF

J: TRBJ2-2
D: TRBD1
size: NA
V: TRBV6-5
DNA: TGTGCCACGGGACAGGGAGTCACCGGGGAGCTGTTTTTT
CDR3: CATGQGVTGELFF

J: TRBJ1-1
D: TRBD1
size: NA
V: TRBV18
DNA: TGTGCCAGCTCACAAACGGGACAGGGGTTCTGGGGAGCTTTCTTT
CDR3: CASSQTGQGFWGAFF

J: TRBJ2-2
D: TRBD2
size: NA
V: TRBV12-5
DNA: TGTGCTAGTGGTTCCCGCTCGGGAGTAGCGGGGGGGGCCGGGGAGCTGTTTTTT
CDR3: CASGSRSGVAGGAGELFF

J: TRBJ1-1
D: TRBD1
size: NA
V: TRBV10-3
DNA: TGTGCCATCAGTGAGAAGGCTGGACGGAGGGGGCATGTTGCAGCTTTCTTT
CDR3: CAISEKAGRRGHVAAFF

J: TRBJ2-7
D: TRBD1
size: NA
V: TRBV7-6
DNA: TGTGCCAGCAGCTTCCCGGGACAGGGTAACGAGCAGTACTTC
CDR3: CASSFPGQGNEQYF

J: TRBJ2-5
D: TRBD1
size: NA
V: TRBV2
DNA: TGTGCCAGCGTACCGGGACAGGGGATCCGGGGGACCCAGTACTTC
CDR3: CASVPGQGIRGTQYF

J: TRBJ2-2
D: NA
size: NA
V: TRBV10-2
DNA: TGCGCCAGCAGCCCCCGTAGCACCGGGGAGCTGTTTTTT
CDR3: CASSPRSTGELFF

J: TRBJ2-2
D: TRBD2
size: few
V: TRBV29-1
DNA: TGCAGCGTTGCGGGAGGGAGGGCGAACACCGGGGAGCTGTTTTTT
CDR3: CSVAGGRANTGELFF

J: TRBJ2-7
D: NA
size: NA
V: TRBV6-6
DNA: TGTGCCAGCAACCAGGCCGGTAACTACGAGCAGTACTTC
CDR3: CASNQAGNYEQYF

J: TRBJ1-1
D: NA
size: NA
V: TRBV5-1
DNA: TGCGCCAGCAGCTTCTACAGCGGCAAGAACACTGAAGCTTTCTTT
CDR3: CASSFYSGKNTEAFF

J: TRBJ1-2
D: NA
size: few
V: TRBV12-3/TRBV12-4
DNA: TGTGCCAGCAGTTTGACAGCATATGGCTACACCTTC
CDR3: CASSLTAYGYTF

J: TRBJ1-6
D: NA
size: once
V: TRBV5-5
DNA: TGTGCCAGCAGCGCGAGCTCCTATAATTCACCCCTCCACTTT
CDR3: CASSASSYNSPLHF

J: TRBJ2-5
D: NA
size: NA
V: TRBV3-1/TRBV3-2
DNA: TGTGCCAGCAGCCTCCGACAGGCGACCCACCAGTACTTC
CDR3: CASSLRQATHQYF

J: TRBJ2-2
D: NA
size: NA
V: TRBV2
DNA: TGTGCCAGCAGTGAGGAGGGCGGGGAGCTGTTTTTT
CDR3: CASSEEGGELFF

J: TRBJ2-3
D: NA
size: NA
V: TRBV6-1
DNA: TGTGCCAGCAGTGACAGGGATTGGCAGTATTTT
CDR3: CASSDRDWQYF

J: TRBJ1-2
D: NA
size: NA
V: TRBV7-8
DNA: TGTGCCAGCAGCACTGGACAGTACTATGGCTACACCTTC
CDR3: CASSTGQYYGYTF

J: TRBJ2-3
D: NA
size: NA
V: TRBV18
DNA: TGTGCCAGCTCCACGAATAGAGATACGCAGTATTTT
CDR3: CASSTNRDTQYF

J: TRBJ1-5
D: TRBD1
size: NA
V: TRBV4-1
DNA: TGCGCCAGCAGCCAAGGGGGGGACAGGGGCAATCAGCCCCAGCATTTT
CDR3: CASSQGGDRGNQPQHF